This TCR beta chain was recorded in a study of shared T cell receptors in the human thymus. Germline CDR1 reads MDHEN; CDR2 reads SYDVKM. V was trimmed by 0 bases and J by 0 bases, leaving 15 bases between them. There are 19 residues in the CDR3. The method was immunoSEQ multiplex PCR; TCRdb's version includes in-frame clones alone and lacks a portion of them. Of some 720,000 clones listed, 88% are singletons. These same records also appear under a second study, on human thymus T cells. From that second work: Among the donors, all were healthy Finnish infants having corrective surgery for congenital heart defects. Thymus was obtained from resections taken during corrective heart surgery. Apparent bias marked the V and J gene usage of thymic and blood repertoires.

This rearrangement joins TRBV28 to TRBJ2-6, with no clear D. Sequenced input: thymocytes. This clonotype was sampled from a boy younger than two with a congenital heart defect. DNA of the CDR3: TGTGCCAGCAGTTTATGCAGGCCAGCCTCCCGCTCTGGGGCCAACGTCCTGACTTTC. Encoded protein: CASSLCRPASRSGANVLTF.